Below, one T cell receptor (beta chain) is given with its context. The antigen remains unidentified. Data came from immunoSEQ multiplex PCR; TCRdb stores just in-frame clones and leaves some out. The sample consists of 90,000 to 150,000 clones, around 87% of them appearing once. The sample originates from a study of T cell responses to AZD1222 COVID-19 vaccine. The CDR3 totals 15 residues. Germline V gene data show CDR1 as MNHEY and CDR2 as SMNVEV (reference sequence). V gave up 5 bases and J gave up 6 bases; unmatched junction bases: 12. Study outcomes and limitations: Possibly, clonal diversity was underestimated; donors were largely white British and included more females.

The sequencing used peripheral blood, collected 28 days after the second AZD1222 dose. The receptor's source is an adult who received the AZD1222 COVID-19 vaccine. This chain joins TRBV27 and TRBJ2-7; 8 nucleotides line up with TRBD1. The CDR3 region has the DNA TGTGCCAGCAGTCCGCGGACAGGGTTAGGTTCCGAGCAGTACTTC. Its protein product is CASSPRTGLGSEQYF.